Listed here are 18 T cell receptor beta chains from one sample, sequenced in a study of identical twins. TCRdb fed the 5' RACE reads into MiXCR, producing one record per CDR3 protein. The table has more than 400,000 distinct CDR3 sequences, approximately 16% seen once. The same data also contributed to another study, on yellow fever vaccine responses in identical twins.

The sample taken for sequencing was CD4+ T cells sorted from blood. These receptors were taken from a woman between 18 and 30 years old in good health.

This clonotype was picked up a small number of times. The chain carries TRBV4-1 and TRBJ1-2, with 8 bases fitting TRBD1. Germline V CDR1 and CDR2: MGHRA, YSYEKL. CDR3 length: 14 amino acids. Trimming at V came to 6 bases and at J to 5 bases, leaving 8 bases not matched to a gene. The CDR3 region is CASRFDRGSYGYTF. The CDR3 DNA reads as TGCGCCAGCAGGTTCGACAGGGGATCATATGGCTACACCTTC.

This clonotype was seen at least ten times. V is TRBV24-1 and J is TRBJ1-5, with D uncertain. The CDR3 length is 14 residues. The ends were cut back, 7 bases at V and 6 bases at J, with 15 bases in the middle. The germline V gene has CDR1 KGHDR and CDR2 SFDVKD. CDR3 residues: CATSETPGSQPQHF. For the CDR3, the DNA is TGTGCCACCAGCGAGACCCCAGGAAGTCAGCCCCAGCATTTT.

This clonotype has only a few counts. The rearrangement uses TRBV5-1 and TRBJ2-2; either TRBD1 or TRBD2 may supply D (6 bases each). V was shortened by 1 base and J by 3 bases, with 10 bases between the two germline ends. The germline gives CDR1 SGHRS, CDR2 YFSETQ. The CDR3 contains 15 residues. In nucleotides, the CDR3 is TGCGCCAGCAGCTTGAACGGGGGCGACACCGGGGAGCTGTTTTTT. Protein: CASSLNGGDTGELFF.

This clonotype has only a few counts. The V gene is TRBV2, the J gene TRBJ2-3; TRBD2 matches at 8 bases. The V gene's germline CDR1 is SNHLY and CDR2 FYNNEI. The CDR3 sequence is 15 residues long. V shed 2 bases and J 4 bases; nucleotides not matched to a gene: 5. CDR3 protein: CASSETSGLPDTQYF. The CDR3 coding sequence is TGTGCCAGCAGTGAAACTAGCGGTTTGCCAGATACGCAGTATTTT.

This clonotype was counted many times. CDR3 sequence reads: CASSFSGTNTGELFF. CDR3 sequence (DNA): TGTGCCAGCAGTTTTAGCGGGACGAACACCGGGGAGCTGTTTTTT. This chain uses TRBV12-3 or TRBV12-4 with TRBJ2-2; 8 positions match TRBD2. V gave up 3 bases and J gave up 0 bases; unmatched junction bases: 0. The CDR3 totals 15 residues.

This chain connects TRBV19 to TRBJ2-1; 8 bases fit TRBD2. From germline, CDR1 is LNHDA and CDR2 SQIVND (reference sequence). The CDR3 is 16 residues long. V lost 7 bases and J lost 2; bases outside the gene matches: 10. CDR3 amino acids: CASIPAGASTYNEQFF. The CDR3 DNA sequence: TGTGCCAGTATCCCAGCGGGAGCGTCTACCTACAATGAGCAGTTCTTC. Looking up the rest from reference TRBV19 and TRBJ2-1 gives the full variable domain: DGGITQSPKYLFRKEGQNVTLSCEQNLNHDAMYWYRQDPGQGLRLIYYSQIVNDFQKGDIAEGYSVSREKKESFPLTVTSAQKNPTAFYLCASIPAGASTYNEQFFGPGTRLTVL.

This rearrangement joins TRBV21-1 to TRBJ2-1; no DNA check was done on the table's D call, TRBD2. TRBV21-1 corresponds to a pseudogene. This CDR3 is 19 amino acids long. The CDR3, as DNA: TGTGCCACCTTCCGGACTAGCGGGCGCCCAATCGGGAATTACAATGAGCAGTTCTTC. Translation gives CATFRTSGRPIGNYNEQFF.

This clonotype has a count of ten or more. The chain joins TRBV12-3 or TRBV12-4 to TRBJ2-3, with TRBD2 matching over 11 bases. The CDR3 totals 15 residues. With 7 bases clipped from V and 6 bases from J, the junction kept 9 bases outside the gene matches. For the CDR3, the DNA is TGTGCCAGCACCCAGGGACTAGCGGCCGCCGATACGCAGTATTTT. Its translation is CASTQGLAAADTQYF.

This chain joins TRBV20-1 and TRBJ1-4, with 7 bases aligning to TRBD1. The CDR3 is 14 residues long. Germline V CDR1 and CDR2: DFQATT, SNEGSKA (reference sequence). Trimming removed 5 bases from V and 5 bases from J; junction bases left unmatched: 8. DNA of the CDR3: TGCAGTGCTGACTTGACAGGGCAGAATGAAAAACTGTTTTTT. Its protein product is CSADLTGQNEKLFF.

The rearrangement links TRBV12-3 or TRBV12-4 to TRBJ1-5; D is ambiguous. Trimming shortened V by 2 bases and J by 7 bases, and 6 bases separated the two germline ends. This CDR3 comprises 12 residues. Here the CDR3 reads CASSLNLQPQHF. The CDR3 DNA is TGTGCCAGCAGTTTAAATCTCCAGCCCCAGCATTTT.

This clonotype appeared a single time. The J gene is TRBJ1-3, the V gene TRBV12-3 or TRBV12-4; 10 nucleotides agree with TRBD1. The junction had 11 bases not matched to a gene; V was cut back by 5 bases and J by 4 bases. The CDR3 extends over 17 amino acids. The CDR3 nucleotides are TGTGCCAGCAGTCCAAGACAGGGGGCAACGAGGGGAAACACCATATATTTT. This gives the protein CASSPRQGATRGNTIYF.

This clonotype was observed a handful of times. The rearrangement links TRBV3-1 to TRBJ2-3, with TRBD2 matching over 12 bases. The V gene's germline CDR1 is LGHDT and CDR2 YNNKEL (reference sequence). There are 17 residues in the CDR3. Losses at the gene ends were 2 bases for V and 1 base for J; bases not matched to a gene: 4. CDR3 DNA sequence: TGTGCCAGCAGCCAATTCGCTAGCGGGAGGGGCACAGATACGCAGTATTTT. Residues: CASSQFASGRGTDTQYF.

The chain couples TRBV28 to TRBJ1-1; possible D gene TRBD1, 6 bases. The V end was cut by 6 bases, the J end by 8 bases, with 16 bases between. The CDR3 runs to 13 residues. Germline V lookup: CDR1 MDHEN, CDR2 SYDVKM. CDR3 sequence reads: CASSTNPGTEAFF. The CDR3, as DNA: TGTGCCAGCAGCACGAACCCCGGGACAGAAGCTTTCTTT.

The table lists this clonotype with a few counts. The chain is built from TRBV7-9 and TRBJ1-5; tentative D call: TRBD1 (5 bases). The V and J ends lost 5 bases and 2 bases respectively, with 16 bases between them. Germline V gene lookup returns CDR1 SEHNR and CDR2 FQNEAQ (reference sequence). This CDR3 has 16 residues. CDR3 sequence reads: CASSPGNYEGNQPQHF. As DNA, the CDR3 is TGTGCCAGCAGCCCAGGGAATTACGAAGGCAATCAGCCCCAGCATTTT. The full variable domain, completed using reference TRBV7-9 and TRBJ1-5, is DTGVSQNPRHKITKRGQNVTFRCDPISEHNRLYWYRQTLGQGPEFLTYFQNEAQLEKSRLLSDRFSAERPKGSFSTLEIQRTEQGDSAMYLCASSPGNYEGNQPQHFGDGTRLSIL.

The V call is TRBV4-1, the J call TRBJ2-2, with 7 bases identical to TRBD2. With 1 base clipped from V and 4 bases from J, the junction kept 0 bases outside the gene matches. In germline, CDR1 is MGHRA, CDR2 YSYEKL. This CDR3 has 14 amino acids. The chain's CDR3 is CASSQGGGTGELFF. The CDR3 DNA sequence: TGCGCCAGCAGCCAAGGCGGGGGCACCGGGGAGCTGTTTTTT.

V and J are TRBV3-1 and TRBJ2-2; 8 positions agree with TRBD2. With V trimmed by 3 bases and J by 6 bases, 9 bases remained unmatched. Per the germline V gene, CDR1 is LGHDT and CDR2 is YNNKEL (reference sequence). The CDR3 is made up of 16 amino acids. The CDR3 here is CASSHPGTSGAGELFF. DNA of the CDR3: TGTGCCAGCAGCCATCCTGGGACTAGTGGTGCCGGGGAGCTGTTTTTT.

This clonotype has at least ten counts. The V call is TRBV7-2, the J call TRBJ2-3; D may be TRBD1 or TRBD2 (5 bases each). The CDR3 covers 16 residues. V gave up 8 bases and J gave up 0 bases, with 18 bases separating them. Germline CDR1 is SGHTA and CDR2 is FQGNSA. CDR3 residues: CASSVLSGASTDTQYF. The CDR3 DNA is TGTGCCAGCTCGGTTTTATCCGGGGCTAGCACAGATACGCAGTATTTT. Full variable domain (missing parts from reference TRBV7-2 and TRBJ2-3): GAGVSQSPSNKVTEKGKDVELRCDPISGHTALYWYRQSLGQGLEFLIYFQGNSAPDKSGLPSDRFSAERTGGSVSTLTIQRTQQEDSAVYLCASSVLSGASTDTQYFGPGTRLTVL.

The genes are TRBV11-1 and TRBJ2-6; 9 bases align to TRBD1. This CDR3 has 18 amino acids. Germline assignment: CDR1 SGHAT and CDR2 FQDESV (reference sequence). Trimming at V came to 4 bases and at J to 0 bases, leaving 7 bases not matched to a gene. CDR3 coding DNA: TGTGCCAGCAGCTCCCCCTACAGGGGGCCCTCTGGGGCCAACGTCCTGACTTTC. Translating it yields CASSSPYRGPSGANVLTF.